Listed below are T cell receptor beta chains from one sample, sequenced in a study of prognosis after radiotherapy for stage I lung cancer. TCRdb used MiXCR to reprocess the multiplex PCR reads, holding one entry per CDR3 protein. The repertoire includes around 15,000 distinct CDR3 sequences, 45% to 55% of them detected once, and 38% sits in the top ten. Sequenced here: PBMCs, sampled before or after stereotactic body radiation therapy (not recorded which). The source of these receptors is a donor at least 50 years old with non-small cell lung cancer. Both conserved end residues are part of each CDR3. D genes are given only for firm matches. Expanded clones get a size class; other rows say once, few or many, or leave the size out.

v_gene	j_gene	len	abundance	d_gene	CDR3aa	CDR3nt
TRBV7-9	TRBJ2-3	15	many	NA	CATQLQTVRADTQYF	TGTGCCACCCAGCTTCAGACAGTCCGGGCAGATACGCAGTATTTT
TRBV11-3	TRBJ2-7	15	once	TRBD1	CASSFSGTGSYEQYF	TGTGCCAGCAGCTTTTCCGGGACAGGGTCCTACGAGCAGTACTTC
TRBV7-9	TRBJ2-1	15	many	NA	CASSLGLGFYNEQFF	TGTGCCAGCAGCTTAGGACTAGGGTTTTACAATGAGCAGTTCTTC
TRBV10-1	TRBJ1-1	13	NA	NA	CRWGRGRNTEAFF	TGCCGTTGGGGGCGCGGAAGGAACACTGAAGCTTTCTTT
TRBV11-3	TRBJ1-2	16	NA	NA	CASSLEGRQSNYGYTF	TGTGCCAGCAGCTTAGAGGGTCGACAGTCTAACTATGGCTACACCTTC
TRBV7-9	TRBJ2-7	14	few	NA	CASSFGGAGGEQYF	TGTGCCAGCAGCTTTGGGGGTGCTGGGGGCGAGCAGTACTTC
TRBV2	TRBJ2-7	13	NA	NA	CASSLTSTYEQYF	TGTGCCAGCAGCCTGACAAGCACCTACGAGCAGTACTTC
TRBV2	TRBJ2-3	15	NA	NA	CASKVRWGITDTQYF	TGTGCCAGCAAGGTGCGCTGGGGGATCACGGATACGCAGTATTTT
TRBV7-9	TRBJ1-4	16	NA	NA	CASSLALFRDNEKLFF	TGTGCCAGCAGCCTCGCCTTGTTTAGAGATAATGAAAAACTGTTTTTT
TRBV18	TRBJ2-7	15	many	TRBD1	CASSPSGGTAYEQYF	TGTGCCAGCTCACCCTCAGGGGGCACCGCCTACGAGCAGTACTTC
TRBV5-1	TRBJ2-6	16	many	NA	CASSLGKGGGANVLTF	TGCGCCAGCAGCTTGGGGAAAGGGGGTGGGGCCAACGTCCTGACTTTC
TRBV7-2	TRBJ1-2	16	many	NA	CASSFSPGPAFYGYTF	TGTGCCAGCAGCTTTAGTCCGGGACCGGCTTTTTATGGCTACACCTTC
TRBV4-1	TRBJ2-7	15	many	TRBD1	CASSGSRDSSYEQYF	TGCGCCAGCAGCGGCTCCCGGGACAGTTCCTACGAGCAGTACTTC
TRBV15	TRBJ2-7	13	many	NA	CATSGEFLDEQYF	TGTGCCACCAGCGGGGAATTCCTGGACGAGCAGTACTTC
TRBV7-8	TRBJ2-5	16	many	NA	CASSLSGGTDKETQYF	TGTGCCAGCAGCCTTAGTGGGGGGACAGATAAAGAGACCCAGTACTTC
TRBV28	TRBJ1-2	13	NA	NA	CASSKDTWHGYTF	TGTGCCAGCAGTAAGGACACCTGGCATGGCTACACCTTC
TRBV12-3/TRBV12-4	TRBJ1-4	14	many	TRBD1	CASSRQGDGEKLFF	TGTGCCAGCAGTCGACAGGGGGATGGTGAAAAACTGTTTTTT
TRBV9	TRBJ1-1	17	medium-sized	NA	CASSVAGSGSMNTEAFF	TGTGCCAGCAGCGTAGCTGGTAGCGGGAGTATGAACACTGAAGCTTTCTTT
TRBV9	TRBJ1-5	14	NA	NA	CASSASTGPQPQHF	TGTGCCAGCAGCGCCTCCACCGGTCCCCAGCCCCAGCATTTT
TRBV5-1	TRBJ1-1	15	NA	TRBD1	CASSFGTGVDTEAFF	TGCGCCAGCAGCTTCGGGACAGGGGTTGACACTGAAGCTTTCTTT
TRBV6-1	TRBJ2-7	11	medium-sized	NA	CASRQSHEQYF	TGTGCCAGCAGACAGTCCCACGAGCAGTACTTC
TRBV15	TRBJ2-7	15	NA	NA	CATSTYRAVSYEQYF	TGTGCCACCAGCACCTACAGGGCCGTCTCCTACGAGCAGTACTTC
TRBV5-1	TRBJ2-2	16	NA	TRBD2	CASSLETSGKTGELFF	TGCGCCAGCAGCTTGGAAACTAGCGGGAAGACCGGGGAGCTGTTTTTT
TRBV18	TRBJ2-2	16	many	NA	CASSPVSVGNTGELFF	TGTGCCAGCTCACCAGTTTCGGTGGGGAACACCGGGGAGCTGTTTTTT
TRBV27	TRBJ2-3	16	NA	NA	CASSLSPFGWTDTQYF	TGTGCCAGCAGTTTAAGTCCCTTTGGTTGGACAGATACGCAGTATTTT
TRBV5-1	TRBJ2-5	15	NA	NA	CASSREDGRQENRYF	TGCGCCAGCAGCAGGGAGGACGGTAGACAAGAGAACCGGTACTTC
TRBV11-3	TRBJ2-7	17	NA	TRBD2	CASSFRTSGRAGNEQYF	TGTGCCAGCAGCTTCAGGACTAGCGGGAGGGCCGGGAACGAGCAGTACTTC
TRBV5-1	TRBJ2-3	16	many	NA	CASSLGGTHGTDTQYF	TGCGCCAGCAGCTTGGGGGGTACTCATGGCACAGATACGCAGTATTTT
TRBV6-2/TRBV6-3	TRBJ1-5	21	NA	TRBD1	CASRYRGRKQEQRCPHQPQHF	TGTGCCAGCAGATACAGGGGGCGCAAACAGGAGCAGCGGTGTCCTCATCAGCCCCAGCATTTT
TRBV6-2/TRBV6-3	TRBJ1-1	13	many	NA	CASDDRGPLTAFF	TGTGCCAGCGATGACCGAGGGCCCCTGACAGCTTTCTTT
TRBV6-5	TRBJ1-6	15	NA	TRBD1	CASSFRDRGLSPLHF	TGTGCCAGCAGTTTCCGGGACAGGGGGCTATCACCCCTCCACTTT
TRBV5-1	TRBJ2-2	17	medium-sized	TRBD1	CASSLVGQGPFTGELFF	TGCGCCAGCAGCTTAGTCGGACAGGGGCCCTTTACCGGGGAGCTGTTTTTT
TRBV27	TRBJ2-7	13	NA	NA	CASSKLGYSPLYF	TGTGCCAGCAGTAAATTAGGTTATTCACCCCTCTACTTC
TRBV3-1	TRBJ2-5	13	many	NA	CASSQVSGETQYF	TGTGCCAGCAGCCAAGTTTCTGGGGAGACCCAGTACTTC
TRBV6-6	TRBJ1-5	15	medium-sized	NA	CASSVTGAGTRPQHF	TGTGCCAGCAGCGTGACAGGAGCGGGGACGCGTCCCCAGCATTTT
TRBV19	TRBJ2-7	15	NA	TRBD1	CASSRQGDGSYEQYF	TGTGCCAGTAGTCGACAGGGTGATGGCTCCTACGAGCAGTACTTC
TRBV6-9	TRBJ2-2	14	NA	NA	CASSFLLYTGELFF	TGTGCCAGCAGTTTCTTGCTTTACACCGGGGAGCTGTTTTTT
TRBV30	TRBJ2-1	14	many	NA	CAWTTGWGKNEQFF	TGTGCCTGGACCACAGGGTGGGGAAAAAATGAGCAGTTCTTC
TRBV6-2/TRBV6-3	TRBJ1-2	17	few	NA	CASILPTSGASNYGYTF	TGTGCCAGCATTCTACCAACCTCGGGGGCCTCTAACTATGGCTACACCTTC
TRBV6-1	TRBJ1-1	14	NA	NA	CASSAAGSNTEAFF	TGTGCCAGCAGTGCGGCGGGGTCGAACACTGAAGCTTTCTTT
TRBV2	TRBJ1-4	14	many	NA	CASSEGQGNEKLFF	TGTGCCAGCAGTGAAGGGCAGGGGAATGAAAAACTGTTTTTT
TRBV20-1	TRBJ2-7	11	many	NA	CSAGQRYEQYF	TGCAGTGCTGGACAGCGCTACGAGCAGTACTTC
TRBV19	TRBJ2-3	12	once	NA	CASSQTTDTQYF	TGTGCCAGTAGTCAGACCACAGATACGCAGTATTTT
TRBV28	TRBJ2-3	13	NA	NA	CASGEFGTDTQYF	TGTGCCAGCGGCGAATTTGGCACAGATACGCAGTATTTT
TRBV19	TRBJ2-3	14	medium-sized	TRBD2	CAGSGGGAGDTQYF	TGTGCCGGTAGTGGCGGGGGGGCCGGAGATACGCAGTATTTT
TRBV5-1	TRBJ2-1	13	many	NA	CASSWDLGNEQFF	TGCGCCAGCAGCTGGGACCTGGGCAATGAGCAGTTCTTC
TRBV7-2	TRBJ2-7	14	medium-sized	TRBD1	CASSLIGQGNEQYF	TGTGCCAGCAGCTTAATCGGACAGGGGAACGAGCAGTACTTC
TRBV11-2	TRBJ1-2	15	NA	NA	CASSFGGGSSYGYTF	TGTGCCAGCAGCTTTGGGGGGGGCTCGAGCTATGGCTACACCTTC
TRBV7-6	TRBJ2-7	15	many	NA	CASSFLGTGTYEQYF	TGTGCCAGCAGCTTCCTCGGGACGGGTACCTACGAGCAGTACTTC